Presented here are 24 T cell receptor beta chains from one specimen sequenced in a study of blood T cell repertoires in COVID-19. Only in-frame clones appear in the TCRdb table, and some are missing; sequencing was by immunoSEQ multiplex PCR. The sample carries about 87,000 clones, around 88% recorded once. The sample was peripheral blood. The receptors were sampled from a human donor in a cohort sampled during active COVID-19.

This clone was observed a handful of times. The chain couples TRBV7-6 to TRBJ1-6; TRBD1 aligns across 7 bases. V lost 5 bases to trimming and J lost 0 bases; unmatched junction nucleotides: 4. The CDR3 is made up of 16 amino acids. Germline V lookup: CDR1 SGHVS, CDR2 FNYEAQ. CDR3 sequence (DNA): TGTGCCAGCAGCCAGGGACAGAGCTCCTATAATTCACCCCTCCACTTT. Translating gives CASSQGQSSYNSPLHF.

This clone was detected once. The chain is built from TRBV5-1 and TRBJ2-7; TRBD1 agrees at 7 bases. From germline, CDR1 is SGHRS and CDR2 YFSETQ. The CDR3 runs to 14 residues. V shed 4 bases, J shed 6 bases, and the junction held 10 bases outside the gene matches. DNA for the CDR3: TGCGCCAGCAGCACGGGACAGTCTCCCTTCGAGCAGTACTTC. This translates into CASSTGQSPFEQYF.

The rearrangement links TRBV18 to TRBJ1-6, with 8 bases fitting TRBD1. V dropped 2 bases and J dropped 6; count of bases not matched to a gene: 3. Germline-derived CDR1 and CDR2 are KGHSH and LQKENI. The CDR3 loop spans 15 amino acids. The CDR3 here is CASSPETGVNSPLHF. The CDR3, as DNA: TGTGCCAGCTCACCAGAGACAGGGGTTAATTCACCCCTCCACTTT.

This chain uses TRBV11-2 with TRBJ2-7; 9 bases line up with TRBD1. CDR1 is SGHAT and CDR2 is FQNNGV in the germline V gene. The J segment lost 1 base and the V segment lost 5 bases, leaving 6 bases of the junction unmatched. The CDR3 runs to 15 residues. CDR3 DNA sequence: TGTGCCAGCAGCCCTACAGGGGGCGGGTCCTACGAGCAGTACTTC. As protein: CASSPTGGGSYEQYF.

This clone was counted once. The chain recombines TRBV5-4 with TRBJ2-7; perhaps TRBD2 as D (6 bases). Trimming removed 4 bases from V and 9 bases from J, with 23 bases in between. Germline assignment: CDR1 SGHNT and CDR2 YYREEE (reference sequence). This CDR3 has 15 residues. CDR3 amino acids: CASSTQTPGGAGQYF. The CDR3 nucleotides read TGTGCCAGCAGCACCCAGACGCCCGGGGGAGCGGGGCAGTACTTC.

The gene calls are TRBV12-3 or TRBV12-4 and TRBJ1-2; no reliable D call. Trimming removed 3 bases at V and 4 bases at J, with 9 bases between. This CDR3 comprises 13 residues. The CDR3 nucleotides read TGTGCCAGCAGTTTGAGGGCCCGCTATGGCTACACCTTC. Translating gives CASSLRARYGYTF.

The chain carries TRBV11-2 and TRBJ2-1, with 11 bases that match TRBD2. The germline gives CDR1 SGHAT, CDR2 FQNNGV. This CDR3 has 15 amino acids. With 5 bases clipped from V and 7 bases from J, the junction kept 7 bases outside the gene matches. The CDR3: CASSPLAGVSNEQFF. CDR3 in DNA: TGTGCCAGCAGCCCACTAGCGGGAGTTAGTAATGAGCAGTTCTTC.

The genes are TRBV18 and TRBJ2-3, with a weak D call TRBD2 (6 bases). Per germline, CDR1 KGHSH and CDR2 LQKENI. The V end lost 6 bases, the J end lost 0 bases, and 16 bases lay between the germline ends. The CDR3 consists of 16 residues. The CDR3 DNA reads TGTGCCAGCTCCGACTTGGGGCGGGAAAGCACAGATACGCAGTATTTT. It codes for CASSDLGRESTDTQYF.

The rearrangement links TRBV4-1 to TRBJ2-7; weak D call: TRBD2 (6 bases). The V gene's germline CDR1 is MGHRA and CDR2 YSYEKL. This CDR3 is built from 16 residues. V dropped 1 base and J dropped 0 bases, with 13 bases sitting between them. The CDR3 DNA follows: TGCGCCAGCAGCCAAGCGGAGGGAAGGGGCTCCTACGAGCAGTACTTC. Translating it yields CASSQAEGRGSYEQYF.

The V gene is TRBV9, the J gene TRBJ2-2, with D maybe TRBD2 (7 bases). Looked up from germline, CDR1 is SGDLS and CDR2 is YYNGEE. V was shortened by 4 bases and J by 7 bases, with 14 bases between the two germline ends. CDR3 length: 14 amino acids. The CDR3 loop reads CASSKQGGSGELFF. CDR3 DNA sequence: TGTGCCAGCAGCAAACAGGGAGGGAGCGGGGAGCTGTTTTTT.

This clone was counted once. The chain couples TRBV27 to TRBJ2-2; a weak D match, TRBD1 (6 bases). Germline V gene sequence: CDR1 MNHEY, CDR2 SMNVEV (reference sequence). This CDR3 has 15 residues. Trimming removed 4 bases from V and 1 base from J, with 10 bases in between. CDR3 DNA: TGTGCCAGCAGTTACCAGACAGGGAACACCGGGGAGCTGTTTTTT. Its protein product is CASSYQTGNTGELFF.

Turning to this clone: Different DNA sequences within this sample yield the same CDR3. The chain's CDR3 is CASSLTGGETQYF. DNA for the CDR3: TGTGCCAGCAGCTTGACGGGGGGGGAGACCCAGTACTTC. The chain couples TRBV7-2 to TRBJ2-5; TRBD2 aligns across 8 bases. Trimming removed 3 bases from V and 5 bases from J; junction bases left unmatched: 2. This CDR3 contains 13 residues. The germline V gene has CDR1 SGHTA and CDR2 FQGNSA.

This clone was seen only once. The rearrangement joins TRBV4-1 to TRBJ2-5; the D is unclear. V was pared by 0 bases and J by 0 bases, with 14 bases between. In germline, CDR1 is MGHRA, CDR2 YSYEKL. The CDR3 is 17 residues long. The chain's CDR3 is CASSQDGGFQNQETQYF. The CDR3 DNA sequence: TGCGCCAGCAGCCAAGATGGCGGCTTCCAGAACCAAGAGACCCAGTACTTC.

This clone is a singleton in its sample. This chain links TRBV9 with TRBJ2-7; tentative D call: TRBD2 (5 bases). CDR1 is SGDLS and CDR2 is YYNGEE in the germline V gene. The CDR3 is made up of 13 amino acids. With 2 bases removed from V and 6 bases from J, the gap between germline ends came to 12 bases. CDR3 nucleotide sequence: TGTGCCAGCAGCGTTGGAAGCGGAGGCGAGCAGTACTTC. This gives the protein CASSVGSGGEQYF.

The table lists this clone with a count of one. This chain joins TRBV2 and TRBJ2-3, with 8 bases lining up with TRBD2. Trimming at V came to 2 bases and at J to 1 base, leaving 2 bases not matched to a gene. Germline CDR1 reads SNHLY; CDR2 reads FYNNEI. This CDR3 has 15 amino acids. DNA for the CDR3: TGTGCCAGCAGTGAAAGGCGGGGGGGCACAGATACGCAGTATTTT. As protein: CASSERRGGTDTQYF.

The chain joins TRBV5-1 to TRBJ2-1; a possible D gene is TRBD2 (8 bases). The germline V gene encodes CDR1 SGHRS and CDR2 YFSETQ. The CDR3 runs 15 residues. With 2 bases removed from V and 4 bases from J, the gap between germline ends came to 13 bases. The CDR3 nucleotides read TGCGCCAGCAGCTTCGGGGGGGACAGTTACAATGAGCAGTTCTTC. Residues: CASSFGGDSYNEQFF.

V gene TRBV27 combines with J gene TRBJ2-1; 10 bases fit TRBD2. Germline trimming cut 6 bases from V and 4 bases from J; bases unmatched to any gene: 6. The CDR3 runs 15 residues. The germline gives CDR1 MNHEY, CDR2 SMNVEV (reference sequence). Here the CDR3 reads CASSPSGSPYNEQFF. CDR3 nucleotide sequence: TGTGCCAGCAGCCCTAGCGGGAGCCCTTACAATGAGCAGTTCTTC.

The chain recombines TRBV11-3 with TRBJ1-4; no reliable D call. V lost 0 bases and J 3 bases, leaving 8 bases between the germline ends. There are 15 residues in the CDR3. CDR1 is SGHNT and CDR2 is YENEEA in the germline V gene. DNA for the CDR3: TGTGCCAGCAGCTTAGAGGAGTGGCCTAATGAAAAACTGTTTTTT. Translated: CASSLEEWPNEKLFF.

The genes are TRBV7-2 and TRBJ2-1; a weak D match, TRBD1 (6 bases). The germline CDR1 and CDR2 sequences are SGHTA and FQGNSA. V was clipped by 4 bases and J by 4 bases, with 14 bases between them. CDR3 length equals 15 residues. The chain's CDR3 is CASSSTGFPYNEQFF. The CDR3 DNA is TGTGCCAGCAGCTCGACAGGCTTTCCTTACAATGAGCAGTTCTTC.

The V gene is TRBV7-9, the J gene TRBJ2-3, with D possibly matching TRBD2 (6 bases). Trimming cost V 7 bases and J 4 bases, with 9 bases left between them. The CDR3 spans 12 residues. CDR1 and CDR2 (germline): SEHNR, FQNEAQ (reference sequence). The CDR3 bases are TGTGCCAGCACCTGGGGGGCAGATACGCAGTATTTT. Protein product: CASTWGADTQYF.

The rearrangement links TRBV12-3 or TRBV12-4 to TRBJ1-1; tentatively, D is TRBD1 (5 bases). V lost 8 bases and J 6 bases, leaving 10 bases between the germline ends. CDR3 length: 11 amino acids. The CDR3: CASGSGAEAFF. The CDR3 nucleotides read TGTGCCAGCGGCTCGGGGGCTGAAGCTTTCTTT.

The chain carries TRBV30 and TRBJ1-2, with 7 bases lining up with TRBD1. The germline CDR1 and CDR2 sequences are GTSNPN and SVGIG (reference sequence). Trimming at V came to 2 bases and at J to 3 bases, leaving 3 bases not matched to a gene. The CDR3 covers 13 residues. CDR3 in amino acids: CAWSRDSHYGYTF. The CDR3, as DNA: TGTGCCTGGAGTCGGGACAGCCACTATGGCTACACCTTC.

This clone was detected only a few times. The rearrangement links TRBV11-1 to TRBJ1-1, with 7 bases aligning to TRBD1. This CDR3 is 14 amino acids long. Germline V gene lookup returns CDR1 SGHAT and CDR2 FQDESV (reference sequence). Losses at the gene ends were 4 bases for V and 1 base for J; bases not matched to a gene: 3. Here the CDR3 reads CASSSRDRNTEAFF. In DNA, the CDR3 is TGTGCCAGCAGCTCCCGGGACAGGAACACTGAAGCTTTCTTT.

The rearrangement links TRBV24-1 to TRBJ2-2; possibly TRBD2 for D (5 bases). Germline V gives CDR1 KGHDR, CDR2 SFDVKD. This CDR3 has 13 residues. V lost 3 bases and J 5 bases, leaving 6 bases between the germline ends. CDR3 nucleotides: TGTGCCACCAGTGATGGGAGAACCGGGGAGCTGTTTTTT. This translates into CATSDGRTGELFF.